A selection of T cell receptor gamma chains follows, all from one sample in a study of Vδ1+ human thymocytes. TCRdb re-analyzed the multiplex PCR reads via CATT. The table shows roughly 24,000 gamma-chain clones, with about an eighth occurring only once. The sequenced sample was Vdelta1+ gamma-delta thymocytes from the thymus. The receptors shown here come from a child younger than two who had congenital heart surgery. The CDR3 runs from the conserved cysteine through the conserved F or W. Fields, in order: J gene, clone size, V gene, CDR3 protein, CDR3 DNA. Clone size is stated in some rows and not others, as once, few, many or a class when expanded.

>TRGJ1/TRGJ2|few|TRGV8
CATWDISYKKLF
TGTGCCACCTGGGATATAAGTTATAAGAAACTCTTT
>TRGJ1/TRGJ2|few|TRGV9
CALWEATDKKLF
TGTGCCTTGTGGGAGGCCACGGATAAGAAACTCTTT
>TRGJ1/TRGJ2|-|TRGV3
CATWGVLKKLF
TGTGCCACCTGGGGGGTCCTGAAGAAACTCTTT
>TRGJ1/TRGJ2|-|TRGV3
CATALKKLF
TGTGCCACCGCCCTTAAGAAACTCTTT
>TRGJ1/TRGJ2|-|TRGV9
CALWDLPYGYYKKLF
TGTGCCTTGTGGGATCTGCCTTATGGGTATTATAAGAAACTCTTT
>TRGJ1/TRGJ2|-|TRGV8
CATWDLQKLF
TGTGCCACCTGGGATTTGCAGAAACTCTTT
>TRGJ1/TRGJ2|-|TRGV3
CATWDLLPVYYKKLF
TGTGCCACCTGGGACCTACTCCCTGTATATTATAAGAAACTCTTC
>TRGJ1/TRGJ2|few|TRGV5
CATWDSSEKLF
TGTGCCACCTGGGACTCTTCGGAGAAACTCTTT
>TRGJ1/TRGJ2|few|TRGV9
CALWDAFWVYKKLF
TGTGCCTTGTGGGATGCCTTCTGGGTTTATAAGAAACTCTTT
>TRGJP2|few|TRGV2
CATWDGPSDWIKTF
TGTGCCACCTGGGACGGACCTAGTGATTGGATCAAGACGTTT
>TRGJ1/TRGJ2|-|TRGV3
CAIWDRDKKLF
TGTGCCATCTGGGACAGGGATAAGAAACTCTTT
>TRGJ1/TRGJ2|-|TRGV4
CATWRLDKKLF
TGTGCCACCTGGAGGTTGGATAAGAAACTCTTT
>TRGJP2|-|TRGV4
CATWNGGSDWIKTF
TGTGCCACCTGGAATGGGGGTAGTGATTGGATCAAGACATTT
>TRGJ1/TRGJ2|few|TRGV5
CATWDSLGYYKKLF
TGTGCCACCTGGGACAGTCTAGGGTATTATAAGAAACTCTTT
>TRGJP|few|TRGV9
CALWEVLQELGKKIKVF
TGTGCCTTGTGGGAGGTGCTACAAGAGTTGGGCAAAAAAATCAAGGTATTT
>TRGJ1/TRGJ2|few|TRGV9
CALWEVESGKLF
TGTGCCTTGTGGGAGGTAGAGAGTGGGAAACTCTTT
>TRGJ1/TRGJ2|few|TRGV8
CAAGEEKLF
TGTGCCGCGGGGGAGGAGAAACTCTTT
>TRGJ1/TRGJ2|-|TRGV5
CATWDRGANYYKKLF
TGTGCCACCTGGGACAGGGGAGCGAATTATTATAAGAAACTCTTT
>TRGJ1/TRGJ2|few|TRGV4
CATWPYYKKLF
TGTGCCACCTGGCCTTATTATAAGAAACTCTTT
>TRGJP2|-|TRGV2
CATWDGQGDSSDWIKTF
TGTGCCACCTGGGACGGGCAAGGAGATAGTAGTGATTGGATCAAGACGTTT
>TRGJ1/TRGJ2|-|TRGV4
CATWEALSYYKKLF
TGTGCCACCTGGGAGGCTTTATCTTATTATAAGAAACTCTTT
>TRGJ1/TRGJ2|medium-sized|TRGV5
CATWDRPRKLF
TGTGCCACCTGGGACAGGCCGAGGAAACTCTTT
>TRGJ1/TRGJ2|few|TRGV4
CATWDDGGYYKKLF
TGTGCCACCTGGGATGATGGGGGTTATTATAAGAAACTCTTT
>TRGJ1/TRGJ2|-|TRGV3
CATWDLPVQKLF
TGTGCCACCTGGGACCTGCCTGTTCAGAAACTCTTT
>TRGJ1/TRGJ2|-|TRGV4
CATWGHPFYYKKLF
TGTGCCACCTGGGGCCATCCTTTTTATTATAAGAAACTCTTT
>TRGJ1/TRGJ2|few|TRGV3
CATWDRRFRKLF
TGTGCCACCTGGGACAGGCGGTTTCGGAAACTCTTT
>TRGJ1/TRGJ2|-|TRGV2
CATWDGLHREKLF
TGTGCCACCTGGGACGGGCTTCACCGAGAGAAACTCTTT
>TRGJ1/TRGJ2|few|TRGV3
CATWDTHYLDEKLF
TGTGCCACCTGGGACACCCATTACTTGGACGAGAAACTCTTT
>TRGJ1/TRGJ2|few|TRGV9
CALWEVSNYKKLF
TGTGCCTTGTGGGAGGTGTCAAATTATAAGAAACTCTTT
>TRGJ1/TRGJ2|few|TRGV9
CALWEANFYYKKLF
TGTGCCTTGTGGGAGGCCAACTTTTATTATAAGAAACTCTTT
>TRGJP2|-|TRGV4
CATWNGPISDWIKTF
TGTGCCACCTGGAATGGGCCTATTAGTGATTGGATCAAGACGTTT
>TRGJ1/TRGJ2|-|TRGV3
CATWDRPAGPYYKKLF
TGTGCCACCTGGGACAGACCCGCCGGGCCTTATTATAAGAAACTCTTT
>TRGJP2|-|TRGV4
CATWDGQVKTF
TGTGCCACCTGGGATGGGCAGGTCAAGACGTTT
>TRGJ1/TRGJ2|-|TRGV5
CATWDRLWYYKKLF
TGTGCCACCTGGGACAGGCTGTGGTATTATAAGAAACTCTTT
>TRGJ1/TRGJ2|-|TRGV9
CALWEFNYYKKLF
TGTGCCTTGTGGGAATTCAATTATTATAAGAAACTCTTT
>TRGJ1/TRGJ2|-|TRGV3
CATWDQKLGYKKLF
TGTGCCACCTGGGACCAAAAATTGGGTTATAAGAAACTCTTT
>TRGJ1/TRGJ2|-|TRGV8
CATRSGKLF
TGTGCCACCCGTTCGGGGAAACTCTTT
>TRGJP2|-|TRGV8
CATWDRNSSDWIKTF
TGTGCCACCTGGGATCGTAATAGTAGTGATTGGATCAAGACGTTT
>TRGJ1/TRGJ2|few|TRGV8
CATWDRSYYKKLF
TGTGCCACCTGGGATAGATCCTATTATAAGAAACTCTTT
>TRGJ1/TRGJ2|few|TRGV4
CATWIHSAKKLF
TGTGCCACCTGGATCCATTCCGCCAAGAAACTCTTT
>TRGJ1/TRGJ2|-|TRGV9
CALWDPEPHYYYKKLF
TGTGCCTTGTGGGACCCAGAGCCCCACTATTATTATAAGAAACTCTTT
>TRGJ1/TRGJ2|-|TRGV5
CATWDRPAGARYKKLF
TGTGCCACCTGGGACAGGCCGGCCGGGGCGAGATATAAGAAACTCTTT
>TRGJ1/TRGJ2|-|TRGV4
CATWNGPAPRSKLF
TGTGCCACCTGGAATGGGCCCGCCCCAAGGTCGAAACTCTTT
>TRGJP1|few|TRGV9
CALWEVNHTGWFKIF
TGTGCCTTGTGGGAGGTGAATCACACTGGTTGGTTCAAGATATTT
>TRGJP2|-|TRGV9
CALWEVRKWIKTF
TGTGCCTTGTGGGAGGTCCGGAAATGGATCAAGACGTTT
>TRGJ1/TRGJ2|-|TRGV9
CALWFSPNYYKKLF
TGTGCCTTGTGGTTTAGTCCGAATTATTATAAGAAACTCTTT
>TRGJ1/TRGJ2|-|TRGV5
CATWDRPLRYKKLF
TGTGCCACCTGGGACAGGCCTTTGAGGTATAAGAAACTCTTT
>TRGJP1|few|TRGV4
CATWHESQSTGWFKIF
TGTGCCACCTGGCATGAATCCCAATCCACTGGTTGGTTCAAGATATTT
>TRGJ1/TRGJ2|few|TRGV5
CATWVSSNYYKKLF
TGTGCCACCTGGGTATCGTCGAATTATTATAAGAAACTCTTT
>TRGJ1/TRGJ2|few|TRGV8
CATWDMPRANYYKKLF
TGTGCCACCTGGGATATGCCTCGAGCCAATTATTATAAGAAACTCTTT
>TRGJ1/TRGJ2|-|TRGV4
CATCNKKLF
TGTGCCACCTGTAATAAGAAACTCTTT
>TRGJ1/TRGJ2|-|TRGV2
CATWETYYKKLF
TGTGCCACCTGGGAAACTTATTATAAGAAACTCTTT
>TRGJ1/TRGJ2|few|TRGV2
CATWDGRHKKLF
TGTGCCACCTGGGACGGGCGCCATAAGAAACTCTTT
>TRGJ1/TRGJ2|few|TRGV4
CATWNSDYKKLF
TGTGCCACCTGGAATTCGGATTATAAGAAACTCTTT